This TCR beta chain was captured in a study of T cells after yellow fever vaccination. V dropped 0 bases and J dropped 2 bases, with 17 bases sitting between them. CDR1 MNHEY and CDR2 SVGAGI come from the germline V gene. This CDR3 is 17 amino acids long. This clonotype was seen a handful of times. TCRdb redid the calling of the 5' RACE reads with MiXCR, one entry per CDR3 protein. The table lists some 500,000 distinct CDR3 sequences, roughly 14% of them singletons. The sample in question was PBMCs, obtained on the day of the yellow fever booster vaccination. The receptor comes from a young man who received the YFV17D yellow fever vaccine. V usage is TRBV6-5 and J usage is TRBJ2-7; unclear D gene. CDR3 sequence: CASSYSSLPGKAYEQYF. The DNA of the CDR3 is TGTGCCAGCAGTTACTCGAGCCTCCCGGGCAAAGCCTACGAGCAGTACTTC.